Below, 13 T cell receptor beta chains from the same sample are listed, as sequenced in a study of PD-1 blockade in classical Hodgkin lymphoma. Time point meaning: cycle 4 day 1 (C4D1), after 6 weeks of nivolumab. The patients all showed relapse after autologous stem cell transplantation, while their brentuximab vedotin exposure varied. Isolation of CD4+ T cells from thawed PBMCs was performed by magnetic negative selection. The assay was immunoSEQ multiplex PCR, and TCRdb's table has in-frame clones only and misses some. The table records tens of thousands of clones, roughly 92% of them present only once. This material consisted of CD4+ T cells from blood, taken before the fourth cycle of nivolumab. The receptor source for this set is a human donor with classical Hodgkin lymphoma.

A few counts support this clone. The chain carries TRBV14 and TRBJ2-2; a weak D match, TRBD1 (6 bases). CDR3 length: 14 residues. V shed 4 bases and J shed 5 bases, with 11 bases lying between them. Germline V CDR1 and CDR2: SGHDN, FVKESK. This chain's CDR3 is CASSRDRQTGELFF. The DNA of the CDR3 is TGTGCCAGCAGCCGAGACAGGCAAACCGGGGAGCTGTTTTTT.

The chain carries TRBV10-1 and TRBJ1-5; D is uncertain. V lost 3 bases to trimming and J lost 0 bases, with 6 bases between them. The CDR3 covers 14 residues. From germline, CDR1 is WNHNN and CDR2 SYGVQD (reference sequence). The DNA of the CDR3 is TGCGCCAGCAGTGAAGCAGCTAGCAATCAGCCCCAGCATTTT. Protein: CASSEAASNQPQHF.

This clone occurred a few times. The V call is TRBV6-4, the J call TRBJ1-2, with TRBD1 matching 7 bases. Germline lookup yields CDR1 MRHNA and CDR2 SNTAGT. This CDR3 comprises 14 residues. After removal of 1 base from V and 7 bases from J, the junction contained 6 bases not matched to a gene. The CDR3 here is CASSDFPNRGGYTF. The CDR3, as DNA: TGTGCCAGCAGTGACTTCCCTAACAGGGGTGGCTACACCTTC.

This chain links TRBV6-1 with TRBJ1-2, with D perhaps TRBD1 (6 bases). The V and J ends lost 0 bases and 5 bases respectively, with 13 bases between them. CDR1 is MNHNS, CDR2 SASEGT, per germline. The CDR3 has 15 residues. CDR3 bases: TGTGCCAGCAGTGAAGCCGACAGGCCTTTATATGGCTACACCTTC. Translated: CASSEADRPLYGYTF.

The rearrangement links TRBV7-2 to TRBJ2-1, with 12 positions matching TRBD2. This CDR3 is built from 17 residues. The V segment lost 10 bases and the J segment 4 bases; nucleotides outside the gene matches: 14. Germline V gene data show CDR1 as SGHTA and CDR2 as FQGNSA. The DNA for the CDR3 is TGTGCCACCCCCCACAGGAGGCTAGCGGGAGGGTACAATGAGCAGTTCTTC. Residues: CATPHRRLAGGYNEQFF.

The chain employs TRBV28 and TRBJ2-3, with 12 nucleotides matching TRBD2. J gave up 10 bases and V 10 bases, and 15 bases lay outside the gene matches. CDR3 size: 15 residues. Germline CDR1 and CDR2: MDHEN and SYDVKM. CDR3 sequence (DNA): TGTGCCATCACTAAGTCGCTAGCGGGAGGGAGGGCGCAGTATTTT. Its translation: CAITKSLAGGRAQYF.

The rearrangement links TRBV7-9 to TRBJ1-2; D is undetermined. Germline V gene lookup returns CDR1 SEHNR and CDR2 FQNEAQ (reference sequence). The length of the CDR3 is 15 residues. The V end was cut by 0 bases, the J end by 8 bases, with 16 bases between. Here the CDR3 reads CASSLASPGLGGYTF. The CDR3 DNA follows: TGTGCCAGCAGCTTAGCGTCTCCGGGATTGGGAGGCTACACCTTC.

The chain recombines TRBV30 with TRBJ1-2, with a possible D match to TRBD1 (5 bases). Per germline, CDR1 GTSNPN and CDR2 SVGIG (reference sequence). V was clipped by 2 bases and J by 2 bases, with 12 bases between them. The CDR3 covers 14 residues. CDR3 protein: CAWSPVGPNYGYTF. The CDR3 coding sequence is TGTGCCTGGAGTCCTGTGGGACCAAACTATGGCTACACCTTC.

This clone is a singleton in its sample. CDR3 protein: CASKGGRAYNEQFF. The CDR3 nucleotides are TGTGCCAGCAAGGGCGGGAGGGCCTACAATGAGCAGTTCTTC. The chain recombines TRBV5-4 with TRBJ2-1, with TRBD2 identical over 9 bases. The CDR3 sequence is 14 residues long. Germline V gives CDR1 SGHNT, CDR2 YYREEE (reference sequence). V shed 6 bases and J 2 bases; nucleotides not matched to a gene: 3.

The V and J genes are TRBV6-1 and TRBJ1-1; D remains ambiguous. The germline gives CDR1 MNHNS, CDR2 SASEGT. The CDR3 runs 14 residues. Trimming took 6 bases from V and 5 from J, leaving 16 bases between them. The CDR3 nucleotides are TGTGCCAGCAGGGTGGGGTCGAGACGGACTGAAGCTTTCTTT. This encodes CASRVGSRRTEAFF.

This clone was seen a handful of times. The chain uses TRBV6-1 and TRBJ2-2; D may correspond to TRBD1 or TRBD2 (6 bases each). V lost 0 bases, J lost 6 bases, and 8 bases lay in between. This CDR3 is built from 14 residues. Germline V CDR1 and CDR2: MNHNS, SASEGT. The CDR3 here is CASSEARGPGELFF. The CDR3 region has the DNA TGTGCCAGCAGTGAAGCTCGGGGGCCCGGGGAGCTGTTTTTT.

The V call is TRBV5-1, the J call TRBJ1-1; 12 bases are shared with TRBD1. Germline CDR1 SGHRS, CDR2 YFSETQ. V shed 4 bases and J 2 bases; nucleotides not matched to a gene: 18. The CDR3 has 20 residues. The CDR3 protein is CASSKRGTGGAGVANTEAFF. CDR3 DNA sequence: TGCGCCAGCAGCAAAAGAGGGACAGGGGGCGCAGGTGTAGCAAACACTGAAGCTTTCTTT.

This clone showed up just once. The chain joins TRBV5-4 to TRBJ1-4, with 7 bases lining up with TRBD1. CDR3 length: 16 residues. From germline, CDR1 is SGHNT and CDR2 YYREEE (reference sequence). J was trimmed by 5 bases and V by 4 bases; bases with no gene match: 11. CDR3 sequence reads: CASSRKTGTENEKLFF. In DNA, the CDR3 is TGTGCCAGCAGCCGTAAGACCGGGACAGAGAATGAAAAACTGTTTTTT.